The 2 T cell receptor beta chains given below trace back to one sample, sequenced in a study of spatial heterogeneity in lung cancer. The study's findings and limits: Intratumoral expanded alpha and beta TCR counts were found to track tumor mutation counts.

TCRdb re-analysed the 5' RACE reads in MiXCR, keeping a single row per CDR3 protein. This sample has about 6,000 distinct CDR3 sequences; 14% occur once, and the top ten carry around 10%. Time point here: sample taken at primary tumor resection. These receptors lack a known antigen. Sample: lung tumor tissue, taken at surgery. These receptor sequences come from a male donor with early-stage non-small cell lung cancer.

Turning to this clonotype: Within a library made for alpha chains, this beta chain is off target, and its count is uninformative. V and J are TRBV5-6 and TRBJ2-5; 9 bases align to TRBD2. The V segment lost 0 bases and the J segment 1 base; nucleotides outside the gene matches: 7. Germline values: CDR1 SGHDT, CDR2 YYEEEE. The CDR3 spans 17 residues. The CDR3, as DNA: TGTGCCAGCAGCTTGGCCTTGCCTAGCGGGGCCCAAGAGACCCAGTACTTC. It encodes CASSLALPSGAQETQYF.

This clonotype was counted many times. This beta chain is a stray sequence in a library constructed for alpha chains; its clone size is not meaningful. This chain uses TRBV20-1 with TRBJ2-7; no definite D call. V was cut by 5 bases and J by 3 bases, with 14 bases left in between. Germline lookup yields CDR1 DFQATT and CDR2 SNEGSKA (reference sequence). There are 13 residues in the CDR3. As DNA, the CDR3 is TGCAGTGCTTCCATTGGAGACTTCTACGAGCAGTACTTC. Its translation: CSASIGDFYEQYF.